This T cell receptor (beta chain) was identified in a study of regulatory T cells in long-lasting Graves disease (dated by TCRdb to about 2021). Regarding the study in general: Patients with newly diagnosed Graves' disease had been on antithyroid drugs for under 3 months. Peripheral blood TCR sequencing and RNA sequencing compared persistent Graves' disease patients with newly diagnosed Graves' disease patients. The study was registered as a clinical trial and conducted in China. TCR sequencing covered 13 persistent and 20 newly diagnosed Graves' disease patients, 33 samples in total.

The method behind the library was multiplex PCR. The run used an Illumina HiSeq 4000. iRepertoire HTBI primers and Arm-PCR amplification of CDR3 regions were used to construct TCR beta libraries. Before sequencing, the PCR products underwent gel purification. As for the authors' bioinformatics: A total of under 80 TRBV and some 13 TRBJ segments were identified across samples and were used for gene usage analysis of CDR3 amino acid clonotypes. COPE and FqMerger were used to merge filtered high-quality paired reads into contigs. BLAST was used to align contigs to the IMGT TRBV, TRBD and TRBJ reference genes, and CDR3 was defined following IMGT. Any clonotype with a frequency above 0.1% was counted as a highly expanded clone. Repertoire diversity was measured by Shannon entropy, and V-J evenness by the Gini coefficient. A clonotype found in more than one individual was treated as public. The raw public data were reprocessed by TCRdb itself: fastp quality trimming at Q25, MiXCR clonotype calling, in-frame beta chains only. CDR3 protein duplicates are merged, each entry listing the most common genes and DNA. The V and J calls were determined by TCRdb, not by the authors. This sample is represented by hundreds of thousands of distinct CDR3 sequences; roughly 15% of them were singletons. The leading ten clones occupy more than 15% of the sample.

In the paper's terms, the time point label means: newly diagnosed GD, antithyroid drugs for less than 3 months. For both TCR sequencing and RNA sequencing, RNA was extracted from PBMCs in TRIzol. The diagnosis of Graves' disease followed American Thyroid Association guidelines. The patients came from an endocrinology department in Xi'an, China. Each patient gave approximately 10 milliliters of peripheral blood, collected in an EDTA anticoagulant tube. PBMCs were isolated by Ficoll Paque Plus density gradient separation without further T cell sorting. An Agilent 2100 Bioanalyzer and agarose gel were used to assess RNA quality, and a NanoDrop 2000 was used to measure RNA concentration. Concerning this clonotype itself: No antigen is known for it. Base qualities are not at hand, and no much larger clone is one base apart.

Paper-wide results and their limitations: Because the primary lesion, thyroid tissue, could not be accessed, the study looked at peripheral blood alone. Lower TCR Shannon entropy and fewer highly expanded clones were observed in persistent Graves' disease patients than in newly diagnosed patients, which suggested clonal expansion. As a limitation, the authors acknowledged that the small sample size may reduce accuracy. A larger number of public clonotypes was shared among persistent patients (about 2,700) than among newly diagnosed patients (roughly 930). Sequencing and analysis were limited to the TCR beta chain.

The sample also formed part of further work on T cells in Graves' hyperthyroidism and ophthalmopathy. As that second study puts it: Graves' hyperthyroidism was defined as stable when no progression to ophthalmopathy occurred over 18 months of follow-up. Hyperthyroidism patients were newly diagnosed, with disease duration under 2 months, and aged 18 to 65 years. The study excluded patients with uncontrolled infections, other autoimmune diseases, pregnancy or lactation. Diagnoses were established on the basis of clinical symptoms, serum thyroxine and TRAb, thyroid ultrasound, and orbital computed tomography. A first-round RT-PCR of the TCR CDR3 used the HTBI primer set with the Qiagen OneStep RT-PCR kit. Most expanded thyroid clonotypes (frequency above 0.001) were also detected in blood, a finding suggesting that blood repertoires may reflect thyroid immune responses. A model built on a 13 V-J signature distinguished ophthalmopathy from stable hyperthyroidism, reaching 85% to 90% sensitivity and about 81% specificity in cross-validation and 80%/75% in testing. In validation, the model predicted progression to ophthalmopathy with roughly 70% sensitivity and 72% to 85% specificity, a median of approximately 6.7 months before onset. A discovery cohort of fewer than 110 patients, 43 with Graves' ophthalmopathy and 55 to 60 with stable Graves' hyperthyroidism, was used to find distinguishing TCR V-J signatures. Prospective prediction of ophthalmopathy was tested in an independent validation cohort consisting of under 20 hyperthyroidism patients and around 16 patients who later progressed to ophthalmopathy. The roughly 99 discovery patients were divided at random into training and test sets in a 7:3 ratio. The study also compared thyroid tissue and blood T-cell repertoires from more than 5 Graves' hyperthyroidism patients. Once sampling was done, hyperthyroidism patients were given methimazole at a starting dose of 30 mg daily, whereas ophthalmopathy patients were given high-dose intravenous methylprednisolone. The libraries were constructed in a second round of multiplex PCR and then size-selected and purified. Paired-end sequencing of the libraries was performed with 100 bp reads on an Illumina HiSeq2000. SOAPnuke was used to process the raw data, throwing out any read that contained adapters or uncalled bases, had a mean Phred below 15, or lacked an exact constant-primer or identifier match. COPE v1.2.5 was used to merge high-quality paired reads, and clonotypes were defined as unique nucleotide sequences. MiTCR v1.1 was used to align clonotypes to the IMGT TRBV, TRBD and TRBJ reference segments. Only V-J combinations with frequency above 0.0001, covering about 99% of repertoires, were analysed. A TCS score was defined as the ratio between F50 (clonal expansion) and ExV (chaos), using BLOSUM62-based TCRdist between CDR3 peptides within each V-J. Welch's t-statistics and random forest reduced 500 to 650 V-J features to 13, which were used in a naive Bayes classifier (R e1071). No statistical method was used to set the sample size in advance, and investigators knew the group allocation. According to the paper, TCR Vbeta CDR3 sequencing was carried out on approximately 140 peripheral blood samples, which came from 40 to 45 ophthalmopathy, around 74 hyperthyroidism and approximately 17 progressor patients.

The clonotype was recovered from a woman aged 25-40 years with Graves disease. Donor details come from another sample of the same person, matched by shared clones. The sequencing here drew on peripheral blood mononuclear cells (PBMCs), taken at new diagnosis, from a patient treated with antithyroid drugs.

Here is the DNA: TGTGCCACCACACAATTAGGGGGTTTGGCCTACGAGCAGTACTTC. It is translated as CATTQLGGLAYEQYF. The sequence is built from TRBV28 and TRBJ2-7; TRBD1 could be the D gene, as 6 bases match. The CDR3, from cysteine to phenylalanine, totals 15 residues. The retained sequence is limited to the CDR3, 45 bases, with the frame set at the first base. V loses 10 bases of germline sequence and J loses 2 bases, and the interval between the two ends is 21 bases. The germline V gene supplies CDR1 MDHEN and CDR2 SYDVKM.